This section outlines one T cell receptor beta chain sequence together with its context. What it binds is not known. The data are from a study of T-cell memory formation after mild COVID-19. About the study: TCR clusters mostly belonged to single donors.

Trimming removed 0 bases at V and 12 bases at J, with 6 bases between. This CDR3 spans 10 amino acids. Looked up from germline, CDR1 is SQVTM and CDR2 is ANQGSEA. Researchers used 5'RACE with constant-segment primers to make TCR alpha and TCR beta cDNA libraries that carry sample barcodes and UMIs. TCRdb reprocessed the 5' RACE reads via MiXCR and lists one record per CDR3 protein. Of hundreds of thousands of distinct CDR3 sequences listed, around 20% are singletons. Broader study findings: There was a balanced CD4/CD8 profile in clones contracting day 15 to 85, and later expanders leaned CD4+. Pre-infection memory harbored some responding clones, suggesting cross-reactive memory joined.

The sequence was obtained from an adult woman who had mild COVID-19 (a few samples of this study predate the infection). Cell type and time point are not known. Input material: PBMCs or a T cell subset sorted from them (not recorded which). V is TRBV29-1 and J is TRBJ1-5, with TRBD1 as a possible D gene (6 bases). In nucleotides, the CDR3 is TGCAGCGTTGAAGAAGGGGGCCAGCATTTT. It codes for CSVEEGGQHF.